This T cell receptor (beta chain) was sequenced for a study of T cell responses to AZD1222 COVID-19 vaccine. TCRdb's copy holds only in-frame clones and misses some; the assay was immunoSEQ multiplex PCR. The data contain around 130,000 clones, more than 70% of them seen just once; the ten biggest clones take up 9.5% to 15%. This CDR3 contains 15 residues. Germline V gene lookup returns CDR1 SGHRS and CDR2 YFSETQ. The V end lost 0 bases, the J end lost 2 bases, and 12 bases lay between the germline ends. The material sequenced was peripheral blood, taken on day 0 of AZD1222 vaccination. The rearrangement links TRBV5-1 to TRBJ2-7; D perhaps matches TRBD2 (5 bases). The sequence was obtained from an adult in good health. CDR3 nucleotides: TGCGCCAGCAGCTTGGGACCCACCGGGACCTACGAGCAGTACTTC. Residues: CASSLGPTGTYEQYF. Based on the CDR3 plus reference TRBV5-1 and TRBJ2-7, the full variable domain is KAGVTQTPRYLIKTRGQQVTLSCSPISGHRSVSWYQQTPGQGLQFLFEYFSETQRNKGNFPGRFSGRQFSNSRSEMNVSTLELGDSALYLCASSLGPTGTYEQYFGPGTRLTVT.